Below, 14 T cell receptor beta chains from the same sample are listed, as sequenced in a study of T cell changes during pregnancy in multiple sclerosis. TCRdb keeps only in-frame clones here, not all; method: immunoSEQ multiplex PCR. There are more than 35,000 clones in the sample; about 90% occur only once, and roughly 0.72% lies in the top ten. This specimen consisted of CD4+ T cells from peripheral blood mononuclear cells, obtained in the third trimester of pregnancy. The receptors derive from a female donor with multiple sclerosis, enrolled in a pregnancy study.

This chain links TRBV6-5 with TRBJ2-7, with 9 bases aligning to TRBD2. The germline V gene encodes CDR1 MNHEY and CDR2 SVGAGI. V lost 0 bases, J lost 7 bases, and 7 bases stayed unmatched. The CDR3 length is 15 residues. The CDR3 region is CASSYSAGGPREQYF. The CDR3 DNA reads TGTGCCAGCAGTTACTCGGCGGGAGGGCCTCGGGAGCAGTACTTC.

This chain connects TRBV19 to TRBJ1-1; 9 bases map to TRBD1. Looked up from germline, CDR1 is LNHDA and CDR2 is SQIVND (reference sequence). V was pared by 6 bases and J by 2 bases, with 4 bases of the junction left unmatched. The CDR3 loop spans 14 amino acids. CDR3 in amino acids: CASSKDRGNTEAFF. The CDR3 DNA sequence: TGTGCCAGTAGCAAGGACAGGGGAAACACTGAAGCTTTCTTT. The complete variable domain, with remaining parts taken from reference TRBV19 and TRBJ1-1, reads DGGITQSPKYLFRKEGQNVTLSCEQNLNHDAMYWYRQDPGQGLRLIYYSQIVNDFQKGDIAEGYSVSREKKESFPLTVTSAQKNPTAFYLCASSKDRGNTEAFFGQGTRLTVV.

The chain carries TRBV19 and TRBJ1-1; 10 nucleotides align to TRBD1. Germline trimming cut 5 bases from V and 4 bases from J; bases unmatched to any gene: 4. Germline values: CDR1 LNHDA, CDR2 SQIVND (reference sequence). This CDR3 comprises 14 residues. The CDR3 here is CASSPTGGITEAFF. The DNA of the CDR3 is TGTGCCAGTAGTCCGACAGGGGGCATCACTGAAGCTTTCTTT. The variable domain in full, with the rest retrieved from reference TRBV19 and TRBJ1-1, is DGGITQSPKYLFRKEGQNVTLSCEQNLNHDAMYWYRQDPGQGLRLIYYSQIVNDFQKGDIAEGYSVSREKKESFPLTVTSAQKNPTAFYLCASSPTGGITEAFFGQGTRLTVV.

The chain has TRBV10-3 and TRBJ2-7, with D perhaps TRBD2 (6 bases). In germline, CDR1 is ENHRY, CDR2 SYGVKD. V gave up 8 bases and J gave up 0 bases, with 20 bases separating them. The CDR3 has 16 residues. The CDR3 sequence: CAIGSGRDASSYEQYF. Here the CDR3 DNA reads TGTGCCATCGGGAGCGGGCGTGACGCCAGCTCCTACGAGCAGTACTTC.

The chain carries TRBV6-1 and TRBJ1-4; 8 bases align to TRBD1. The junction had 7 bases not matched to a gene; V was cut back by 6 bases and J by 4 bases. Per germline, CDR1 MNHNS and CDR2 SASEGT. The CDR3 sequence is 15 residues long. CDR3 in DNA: TGTGCCAGCAGGGGAGACAGGGGCTTTAATGAAAAACTGTTTTTT. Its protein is CASRGDRGFNEKLFF.

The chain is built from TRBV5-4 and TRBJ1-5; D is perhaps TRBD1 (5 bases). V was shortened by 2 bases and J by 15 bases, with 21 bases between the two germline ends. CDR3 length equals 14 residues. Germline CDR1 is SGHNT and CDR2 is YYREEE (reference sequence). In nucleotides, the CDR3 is TGTGCCAGCAGCTTATATGGGTCGGGAGGGGCGGTGCATTTT. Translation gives CASSLYGSGGAVHF.

The CDR3 here is CASRPSVEGEAFF. DNA for the CDR3: TGTGCCAGCAGGCCCAGCGTGGAGGGGGAAGCTTTCTTT. V is TRBV11-2 and J is TRBJ1-1; D perhaps matches TRBD1 (5 bases). Trimming cost V 6 bases and J 8 bases, with 16 bases left between them. The CDR3 runs 13 residues. Germline-derived CDR1 and CDR2 are SGHAT and FQNNGV.

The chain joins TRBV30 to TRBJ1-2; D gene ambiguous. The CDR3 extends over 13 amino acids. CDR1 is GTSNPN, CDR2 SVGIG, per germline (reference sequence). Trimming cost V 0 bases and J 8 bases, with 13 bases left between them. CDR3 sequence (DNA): TGTGCCTGGAGTGTACTAAACTTGGCCGGCTACACCTTC. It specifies CAWSVLNLAGYTF.

CDR3 bases: TGCGCCAGCAGCTTGGATATAGGCGGGGGTTTTTATAATTCACCCCTCCACTTT. It translates to CASSLDIGGGFYNSPLHF. This chain uses TRBV5-1 with TRBJ1-6; a possible D gene is TRBD1 (5 bases). The CDR3 extends over 18 amino acids. CDR1 is SGHRS and CDR2 is YFSETQ in the germline V gene. The ends were cut back, 0 bases at V and 4 bases at J, with 17 bases in the middle.

CDR3 region: CASSLWRGGAFF. The CDR3 nucleotides read TGTGCCAGCAGTTTATGGAGGGGCGGGGCTTTCTTT. The chain uses TRBV27 and TRBJ1-1; maybe TRBD1 (5 bases). The CDR3 has 12 residues. The germline V gene encodes CDR1 MNHEY and CDR2 SMNVEV (reference sequence). The V end was cut by 1 base, the J end by 11 bases, with 11 bases between.

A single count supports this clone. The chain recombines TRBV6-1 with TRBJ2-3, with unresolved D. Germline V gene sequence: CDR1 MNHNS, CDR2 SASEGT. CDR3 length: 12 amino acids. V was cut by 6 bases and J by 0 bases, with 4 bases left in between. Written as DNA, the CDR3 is TGTGCCAGCAGGGAGAGCACAGATACGCAGTATTTT. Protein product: CASRESTDTQYF.

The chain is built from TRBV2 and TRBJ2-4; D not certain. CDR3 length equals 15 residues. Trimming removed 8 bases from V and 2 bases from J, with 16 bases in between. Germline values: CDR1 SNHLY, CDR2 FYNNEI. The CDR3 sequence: CASAPEIVTKNIQYF. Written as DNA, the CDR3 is TGTGCCAGCGCCCCGGAGATTGTCACCAAAAACATTCAGTACTTC.

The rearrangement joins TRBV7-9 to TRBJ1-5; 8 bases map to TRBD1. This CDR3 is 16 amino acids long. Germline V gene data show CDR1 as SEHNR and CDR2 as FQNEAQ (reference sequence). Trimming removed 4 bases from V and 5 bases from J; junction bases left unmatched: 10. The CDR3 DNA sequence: TGTGCCAGCAGCTCCGGGACAGGTCTTGGGTATCAGCCCCAGCATTTT. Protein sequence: CASSSGTGLGYQPQHF.

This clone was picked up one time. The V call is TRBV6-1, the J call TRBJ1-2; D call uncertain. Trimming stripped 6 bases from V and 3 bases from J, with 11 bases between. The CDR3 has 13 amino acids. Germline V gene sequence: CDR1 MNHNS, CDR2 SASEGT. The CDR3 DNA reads TGTGCCAGCAGGAATCAGGTAGACTATGGCTACACCTTC. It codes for CASRNQVDYGYTF.